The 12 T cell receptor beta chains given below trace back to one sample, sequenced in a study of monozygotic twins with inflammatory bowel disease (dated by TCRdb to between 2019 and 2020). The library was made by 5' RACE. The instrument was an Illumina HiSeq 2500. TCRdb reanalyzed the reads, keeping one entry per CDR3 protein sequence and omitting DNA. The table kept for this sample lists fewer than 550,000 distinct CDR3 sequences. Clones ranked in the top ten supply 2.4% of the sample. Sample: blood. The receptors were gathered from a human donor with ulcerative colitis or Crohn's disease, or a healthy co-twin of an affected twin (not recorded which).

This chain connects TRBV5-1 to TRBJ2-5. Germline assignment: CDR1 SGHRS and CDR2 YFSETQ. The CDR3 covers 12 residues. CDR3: CASSRSEETQYF.

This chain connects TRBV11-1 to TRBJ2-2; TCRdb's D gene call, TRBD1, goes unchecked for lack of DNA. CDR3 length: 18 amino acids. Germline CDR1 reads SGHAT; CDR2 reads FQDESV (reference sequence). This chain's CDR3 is CASSLPLSGQGNTGELFF.

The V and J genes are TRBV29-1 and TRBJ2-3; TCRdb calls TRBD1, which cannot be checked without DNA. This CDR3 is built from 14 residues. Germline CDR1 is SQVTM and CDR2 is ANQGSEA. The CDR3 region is CSAPGQGALDTQYF.

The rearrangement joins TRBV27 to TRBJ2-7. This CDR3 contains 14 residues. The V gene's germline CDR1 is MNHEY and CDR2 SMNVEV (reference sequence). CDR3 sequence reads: CASSGLISGDEQYF.

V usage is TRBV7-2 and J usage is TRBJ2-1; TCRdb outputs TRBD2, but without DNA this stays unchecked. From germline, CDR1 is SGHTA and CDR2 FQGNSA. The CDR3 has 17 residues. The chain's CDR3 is CASSPRLALSSYNEQFF.

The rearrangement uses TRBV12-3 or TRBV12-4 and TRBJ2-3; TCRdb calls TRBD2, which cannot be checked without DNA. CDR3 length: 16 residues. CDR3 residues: CASIQTSGLDTDTQYF.

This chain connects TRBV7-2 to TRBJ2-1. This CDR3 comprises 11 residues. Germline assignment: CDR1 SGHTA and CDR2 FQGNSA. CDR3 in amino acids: CASSFSGEQFF.

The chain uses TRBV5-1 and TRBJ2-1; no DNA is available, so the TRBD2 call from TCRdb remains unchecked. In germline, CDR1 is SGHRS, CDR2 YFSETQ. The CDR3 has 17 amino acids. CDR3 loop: CASSLSPSGRGYNEQFF.

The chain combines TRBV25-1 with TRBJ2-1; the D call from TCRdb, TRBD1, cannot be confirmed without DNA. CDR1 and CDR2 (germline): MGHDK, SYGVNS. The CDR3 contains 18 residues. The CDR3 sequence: CASSEGVRGGRYYNEQFF.

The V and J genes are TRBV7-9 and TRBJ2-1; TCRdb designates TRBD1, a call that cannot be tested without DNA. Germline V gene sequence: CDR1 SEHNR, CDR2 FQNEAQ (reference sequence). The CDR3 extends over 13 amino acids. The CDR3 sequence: CAFPGQGAGEQFF.

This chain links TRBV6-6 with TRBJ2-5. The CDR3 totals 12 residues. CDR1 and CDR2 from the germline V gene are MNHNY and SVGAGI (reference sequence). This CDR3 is CASTIGGETQYF.

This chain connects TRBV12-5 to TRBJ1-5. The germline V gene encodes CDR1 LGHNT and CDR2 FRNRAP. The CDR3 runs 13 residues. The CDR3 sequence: CASGLLSAQPQHF.